This entry describes one T cell receptor (beta chain). The antigen remains undetermined. The sample originates from a study of OX40 agonist ivuxolimab in advanced cancers. Study context: The patients received ivuxolimab by intravenous route every 2 weeks at 0.01 to 10 mg/kg. Partial responses were observed in three patients, of whom one had hepatocellular carcinoma and two had cutaneous melanoma.

The study's findings and limits: The work left the antigen specificity of expanded peripheral T cells undetermined.

CDR3 length: 15 residues. The V gene end was trimmed by 1 base and the J gene end by 4 bases; junction bases not matched to a gene: 5. The germline CDR1 and CDR2 sequences are MDHEN and SYDVKM. Profiled with immunoSEQ multiplex PCR; TCRdb holds only in-frame clones, not every one. The sample holds about 45,000 clones, more than 80% seen once. The chain employs TRBV28 and TRBJ1-2, with 8 bases lining up with TRBD1. Sequenced material: CD4+ or CD8+ T cells sorted from blood, taken in a trial of the OX40 agonist ivuxolimab. The sequence was obtained from an adult with an advanced solid tumor such as melanoma, head and neck, liver or kidney cancer. CDR3 loop: CASSLFVTGGYGYTF. In DNA form, the CDR3 reads TGTGCCAGCAGTTTATTTGTTACAGGGGGCTATGGCTACACCTTC.